The T cell receptor (beta chain) described here comes from a study of T cell clonality in common variable immunodeficiency. Broader study findings: T cell subpopulation sequencing would be needed to explain CVID clonality. Fewer TCRbeta clones were shared among CVID subjects than controls.

Blood samples were heparinized, about 4.5 to 9 ml per donor. The repertoire was sequenced with immunoSEQ multiplex PCR; TCRdb's copy has only in-frame clones and lacks some. This sample includes tens of thousands of clones with no singletons; its ten biggest clones take up less than 15%. This clone was recorded a few times. Its specificity is unknown. Sequencing ends 3 residues short of the CDR3 end; the germline J gene provides the rest. The CDR3 sequence is 14 residues long. CDR1 is MNHEY and CDR2 is SVGEGT in the germline V gene. Germline trimming cut 5 bases from V and 1 base from J; bases unmatched to any gene: 5.

V and J are TRBV6-2 or TRBV6-3 and TRBJ2-7; 7 bases line up with TRBD1. Sequencing input: peripheral blood mononuclear cells. The sequence was obtained from a person aged 18 to 75 in good health. CDR3 bases read: TGTGCCAGCAGTAAGGGACAGACATCCTACGAG. Translated: CASSKGQTSYE. In full, the CDR3 is CASSKGQTSYEQYF.